Shown below are 21 T cell receptor beta chains from a single sample sequenced in a study of lymphopenia after photon versus proton radiotherapy. Here immunoSEQ multiplex PCR was the method, and the copy in TCRdb shows in-frame clones only, minus some. The table records tens of thousands of clones, about 81% of them present only once. This material consisted of peripheral blood, taken from a patient treated with proton-based radiotherapy. Source of these receptors: a man aged 55 to 70 with pancreatic cancer.

The J gene is TRBJ1-1, the V gene TRBV6-6; TRBD1 aligns across 8 bases. The CDR3 has 14 residues. Germline lookup yields CDR1 MNHNY and CDR2 SVGAGI (reference sequence). V was pared by 5 bases and J by 5 bases, with 7 bases of the junction left unmatched. The DNA for the CDR3 is TGTGCCAGCAGTCACACAGGGGGACGAACTGAAGCTTTCTTT. This gives the protein CASSHTGGRTEAFF.

This chain joins TRBV30 and TRBJ2-7; TRBD2 is a possible D gene (5 bases). Germline V gene data show CDR1 as GTSNPN and CDR2 as SVGIG (reference sequence). V was pared by 4 bases and J by 3 bases, with 13 bases between. CDR3 length: 13 residues. CDR3 amino acids: CAWTGSNSYEQYF. The DNA of the CDR3 is TGTGCCTGGACGGGATCGAACAGCTACGAGCAGTACTTC.

The chain is built from TRBV2 and TRBJ2-1; no definite D call. Trimming shortened V by 4 bases and J by 0 bases, and 7 bases separated the two germline ends. Germline loops: CDR1 SNHLY, CDR2 FYNNEI. The CDR3 loop spans 14 amino acids. The chain's CDR3 is CASSVLDSYNEQFF. The CDR3 DNA is TGTGCCAGCAGTGTATTAGACTCCTACAATGAGCAGTTCTTC. The variable domain in full, completed from reference TRBV2 and TRBJ2-1, reads EPEVTQTPSHQVTQMGQEVILRCVPISNHLYFYWYRQILGQKVEFLVSFYNNEISEKSEIFDDQFSVERPDGSNFTLKIRSTKLEDSAMYFCASSVLDSYNEQFFGPGTRLTVL.

The rearrangement links TRBV6-1 to TRBJ1-1; no definite D call. Germline assignment: CDR1 MNHNS and CDR2 SASEGT. This CDR3 is built from 13 residues. V was trimmed by 6 bases and J by 7 bases, leaving 15 bases between them. The CDR3 sequence: CASRVMTRDEAFF. CDR3 DNA: TGTGCCAGCAGGGTAATGACAAGAGATGAAGCTTTCTTT.

This rearrangement joins TRBV5-4 to TRBJ2-3, with 12 nucleotides matching TRBD2. CDR1 and CDR2 (germline): SGHNT, YYREEE (reference sequence). The ends lost 4 bases at V and 2 bases at J; junction bases unmatched: 8. The CDR3 is 17 residues long. The CDR3 protein is CASSTLAGGPLTDTQYF. CDR3 in DNA: TGTGCCAGCAGCACACTAGCGGGAGGACCCCTCACAGATACGCAGTATTTT.

The chain carries TRBV7-3 and TRBJ2-5; D unclear. The V and J ends lost 1 base and 5 bases respectively, with 8 bases between them. The CDR3 consists of 13 residues. Germline V gene data show CDR1 as SGHTA and CDR2 as FQGTGA. The CDR3 DNA is TGTGCCAGCAGCTTAATGACCGCGGAGACCCAGTACTTC. Translation: CASSLMTAETQYF.

The V and J genes are TRBV7-2 and TRBJ2-3, with D maybe TRBD2 (5 bases). The CDR3 loop spans 15 amino acids. CDR1 and CDR2 (germline): SGHTA, FQGNSA. The ends were cut back, 3 bases at V and 0 bases at J, with 10 bases in the middle. The DNA for the CDR3 is TGTGCCAGCAGCTTCTTAGCGCCTAGCACAGATACGCAGTATTTT. It codes for CASSFLAPSTDTQYF.

The J gene is TRBJ2-2, the V gene TRBV7-8; TRBD2 matches at 9 bases. The CDR3 spans 17 residues. Trimming removed 2 bases from V and 1 base from J; junction bases left unmatched: 5. The V gene's germline CDR1 is SGHVS and CDR2 FQNEAQ. The CDR3 spells CASSLRPSGMNTGELFF. The CDR3 DNA reads as TGTGCCAGCAGCTTACGGCCTAGCGGGATGAACACCGGGGAGCTGTTTTTT.

This clone came up once. This chain connects TRBV19 to TRBJ1-1; a possible D gene is TRBD1 (5 bases). The V gene lost 5 bases and the J gene lost 6 bases, with 16 bases spanning the gap. Germline V gene data show CDR1 as LNHDA and CDR2 as SQIVND (reference sequence). The CDR3 runs to 14 residues. The CDR3 DNA reads as TGTGCCAGTAGTGTGGGGGTGGGCTGGGCTGAAGCTTTCTTT. It translates to CASSVGVGWAEAFF. Variable domain in full (rest from reference TRBV19 and TRBJ1-1): DGGITQSPKYLFRKEGQNVTLSCEQNLNHDAMYWYRQDPGQGLRLIYYSQIVNDFQKGDIAEGYSVSREKKESFPLTVTSAQKNPTAFYLCASSVGVGWAEAFFGQGTRLTVV.

This chain uses TRBV7-6 with TRBJ2-7, with TRBD1 identical over 10 bases. J lost 3 bases, V lost 4 bases, and 6 bases had no gene match. Germline-derived CDR1 and CDR2 are SGHVS and FNYEAQ. The CDR3 is 15 amino acids. The CDR3 loop is CASSYGTGVGYEQYF. In DNA, the CDR3 is TGTGCCAGCAGCTACGGGACAGGGGTTGGCTACGAGCAGTACTTC.

A remark on this clone: The junction departs from the called germline gene at one end, perhaps through a read error. J is TRBJ1-3 and V is TRBV6-5; TRBD1 matches at 9 bases. Per germline, CDR1 MNHEY and CDR2 SVGAGI. The CDR3 runs 11 residues. This CDR3 reads CASRQTGTGLF. The DNA for the CDR3 is TGTGCCAGCAGGCAAACCGGGACAGGGCTCTTT.

The J gene is TRBJ2-5, the V gene TRBV28; perhaps TRBD2 as D (6 bases). Germline V lookup: CDR1 MDHEN, CDR2 SYDVKM. Trimming removed 6 bases from V and 2 bases from J, with 16 bases in between. The CDR3 sequence is 15 residues long. The CDR3 here is CASSRAGLTQETQYF. CDR3 DNA sequence: TGTGCCAGCAGCCGGGCGGGACTGACACAAGAGACCCAGTACTTC.

The chain uses TRBV6-6 and TRBJ1-1; D is undetermined. The V end was cut by 2 bases, the J end by 2 bases, with 6 bases between. The CDR3 contains 13 residues. In germline, CDR1 is MNHNY, CDR2 SVGAGI (reference sequence). This CDR3 is CASSYLPNTEAFF. DNA of the CDR3: TGTGCCAGCAGTTACCTGCCCAACACTGAAGCTTTCTTT.

A few counts support this clone. The genes are TRBV6-1 and TRBJ1-3, with D perhaps matching TRBD1 (6 bases). This CDR3 is 14 amino acids long. Germline V gene lookup returns CDR1 MNHNS and CDR2 SASEGT. Deletions cut 4 bases from V and 2 bases from J, with 9 bases between. The CDR3 is CASSGGQTGNTIYF. In nucleotides, the CDR3 is TGTGCCAGCAGTGGTGGACAGACTGGAAACACCATATATTTT.

The gene calls are TRBV4-1 and TRBJ1-4, with 9 positions matching TRBD1. The CDR3 totals 17 residues. Germline lookup yields CDR1 MGHRA and CDR2 YSYEKL. Trimming cost V 5 bases and J 0 bases; bases outside gene matches: 7. The CDR3 DNA is TGCGCCAGCAGCGAAGGGACAGGGCCTACAACTAATGAAAAACTGTTTTTT. Translating gives CASSEGTGPTTNEKLFF.

The rearrangement uses TRBV5-1 and TRBJ2-5, with TRBD1 as a possible D gene (6 bases). Per germline, CDR1 SGHRS and CDR2 YFSETQ. Trimming stripped 7 bases from V and 5 bases from J, with 21 bases between. CDR3 length equals 15 residues. The CDR3 sequence: CASLEQGRRRETQYF. For the CDR3, the DNA is TGCGCCAGCCTCGAACAGGGAAGGAGGAGGGAGACCCAGTACTTC. Full variable domain (outside the CDR3, taken from reference TRBV5-1 and TRBJ2-5): KAGVTQTPRYLIKTRGQQVTLSCSPISGHRSVSWYQQTPGQGLQFLFEYFSETQRNKGNFPGRFSGRQFSNSRSEMNVSTLELGDSALYLCASLEQGRRRETQYFGPGTRLLVL.

V gene TRBV18 combines with J gene TRBJ1-3; D is ambiguous. CDR1 is KGHSH and CDR2 is LQKENI in the germline V gene. Between the trimmed V and J ends, which lost 5 bases and 0 bases, there was a span of 11 bases. The CDR3 extends over 15 amino acids. In DNA, the CDR3 is TGTGCCAGCTCAATCGACAAGAGCTCTGGAAACACCATATATTTT. Its protein product is CASSIDKSSGNTIYF.

The chain recombines TRBV11-2 with TRBJ2-3; the match to TRBD2 covers 13 bases. The CDR3 sequence is 18 residues long. Germline V gene lookup returns CDR1 SGHAT and CDR2 FQNNGV. J was trimmed by 3 bases and V by 0 bases; bases with no gene match: 6. The CDR3 region is CASSLDGLAGVVTDTQYF. The CDR3 nucleotides read TGTGCCAGCAGCTTAGACGGACTAGCGGGAGTCGTGACAGATACGCAGTATTTT.

The rearrangement joins TRBV4-2 to TRBJ2-7; the D gene is possibly TRBD2 (5 bases). Germline CDR1 and CDR2: LGHNA and YNFKEQ. The CDR3 totals 18 residues. The V end lost 0 bases, the J end lost 0 bases, and 18 bases lay between the germline ends. In DNA form, the CDR3 reads TGTGCCAGCAGCCAAGACCCCCCCGGAAGCGGCCACTCCTACGAGCAGTACTTC. It encodes CASSQDPPGSGHSYEQYF.

Here the CDR3 reads CASSPNPAMNEQYF. The CDR3 DNA reads as TGCGCCAGCAGCCCCAATCCCGCGATGAACGAGCAGTACTTC. This chain joins TRBV5-1 and TRBJ2-7; D is unclear. V was trimmed by 4 bases and J by 5 bases, leaving 16 bases between them. The CDR3 totals 14 residues. The germline V gene has CDR1 SGHRS and CDR2 YFSETQ.

The chain recombines TRBV7-6 with TRBJ1-5; weak D call: TRBD1 (6 bases). V was trimmed by 1 base and J by 6 bases, leaving 13 bases between them. This CDR3 has 15 residues. The germline V gene has CDR1 SGHVS and CDR2 FNYEAQ. The CDR3 sequence is CASSLDARGGQPQHF. The CDR3 DNA sequence: TGTGCCAGCAGCTTAGATGCGAGGGGGGGTCAGCCCCAGCATTTT. The full variable domain, rest sourced from reference TRBV7-6 and TRBJ1-5, is GAGVSQSPRYKVTKRGQDVALRCDPISGHVSLYWYRQALGQGPEFLTYFNYEAQQDKSGLPNDRFSAERPEGSISTLTIQRTEQRDSAMYRCASSLDARGGQPQHFGDGTRLSIL.